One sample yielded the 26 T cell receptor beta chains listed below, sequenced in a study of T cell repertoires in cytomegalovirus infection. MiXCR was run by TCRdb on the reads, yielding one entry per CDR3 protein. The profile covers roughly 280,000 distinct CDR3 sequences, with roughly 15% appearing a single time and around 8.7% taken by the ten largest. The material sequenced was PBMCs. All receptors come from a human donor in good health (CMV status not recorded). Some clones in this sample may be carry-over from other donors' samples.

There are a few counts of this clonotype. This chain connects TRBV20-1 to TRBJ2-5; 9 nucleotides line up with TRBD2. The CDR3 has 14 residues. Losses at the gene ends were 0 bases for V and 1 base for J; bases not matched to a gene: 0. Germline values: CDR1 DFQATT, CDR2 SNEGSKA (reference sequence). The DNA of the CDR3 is TGCAGTGCTAGAGAAGCGGGGGGCCAAGAGACCCAGTACTTC. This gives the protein CSAREAGGQETQYF.

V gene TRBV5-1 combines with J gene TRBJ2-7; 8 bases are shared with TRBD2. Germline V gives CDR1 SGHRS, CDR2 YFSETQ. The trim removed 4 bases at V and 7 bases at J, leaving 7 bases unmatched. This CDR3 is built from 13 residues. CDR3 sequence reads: CASSPHSGGEQYF. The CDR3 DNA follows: TGCGCCAGCAGCCCCCACTCGGGAGGGGAGCAGTACTTC. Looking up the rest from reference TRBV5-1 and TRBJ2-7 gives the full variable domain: KAGVTQTPRYLIKTRGQQVTLSCSPISGHRSVSWYQQTPGQGLQFLFEYFSETQRNKGNFPGRFSGRQFSNSRSEMNVSTLELGDSALYLCASSPHSGGEQYFGPGTRLTVT.

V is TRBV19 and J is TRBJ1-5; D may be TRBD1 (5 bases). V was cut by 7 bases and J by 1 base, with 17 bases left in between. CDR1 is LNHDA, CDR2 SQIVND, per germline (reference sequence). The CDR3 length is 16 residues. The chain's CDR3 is CASKVEGRGSNQPQHF. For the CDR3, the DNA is TGTGCCAGTAAGGTTGAGGGTAGGGGAAGCAATCAGCCCCAGCATTTT.

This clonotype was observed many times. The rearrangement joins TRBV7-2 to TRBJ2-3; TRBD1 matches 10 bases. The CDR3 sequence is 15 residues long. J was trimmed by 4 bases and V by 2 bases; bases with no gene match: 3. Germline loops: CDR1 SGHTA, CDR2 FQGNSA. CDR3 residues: CASSLQGQGADTQYF. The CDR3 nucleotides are TGTGCCAGCAGCTTACAAGGACAGGGGGCAGATACGCAGTATTTT.

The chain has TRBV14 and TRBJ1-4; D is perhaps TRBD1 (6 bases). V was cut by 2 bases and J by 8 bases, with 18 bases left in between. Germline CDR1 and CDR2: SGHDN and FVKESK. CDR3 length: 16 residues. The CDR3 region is CASSQQQGGREEKLFF. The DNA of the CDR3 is TGTGCCAGCAGCCAACAACAGGGCGGGAGAGAGGAAAAACTGTTTTTT.

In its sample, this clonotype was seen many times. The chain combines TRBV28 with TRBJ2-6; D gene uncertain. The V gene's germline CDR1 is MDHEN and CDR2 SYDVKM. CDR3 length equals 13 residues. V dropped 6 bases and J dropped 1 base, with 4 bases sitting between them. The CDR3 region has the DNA TGTGCCAGCAGCCGATCTGGGGCCAACGTCCTGACTTTC. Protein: CASSRSGANVLTF.

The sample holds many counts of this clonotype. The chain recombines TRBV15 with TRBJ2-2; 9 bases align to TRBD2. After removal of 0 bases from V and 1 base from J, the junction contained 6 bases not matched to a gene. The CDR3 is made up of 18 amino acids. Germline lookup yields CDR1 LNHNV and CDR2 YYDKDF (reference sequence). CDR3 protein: CATSRDVAGEWNTGELFF. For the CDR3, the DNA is TGTGCCACCAGCAGAGATGTAGCGGGAGAATGGAACACCGGGGAGCTGTTTTTT.

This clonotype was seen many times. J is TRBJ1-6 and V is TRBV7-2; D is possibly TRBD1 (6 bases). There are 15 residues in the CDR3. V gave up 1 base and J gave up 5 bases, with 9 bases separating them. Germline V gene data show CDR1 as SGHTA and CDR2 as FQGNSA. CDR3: CASSLVGGDNSPLHF. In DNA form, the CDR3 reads TGTGCCAGCAGCTTAGTGGGGGGCGATAATTCACCCCTCCACTTT.

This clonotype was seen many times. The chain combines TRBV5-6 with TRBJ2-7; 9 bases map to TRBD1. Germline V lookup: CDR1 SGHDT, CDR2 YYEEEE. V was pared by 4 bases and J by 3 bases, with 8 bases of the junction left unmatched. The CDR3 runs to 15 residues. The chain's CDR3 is CASSTSGTGSYEQYF. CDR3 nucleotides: TGTGCCAGCAGCACCTCCGGGACAGGGAGCTACGAGCAGTACTTC. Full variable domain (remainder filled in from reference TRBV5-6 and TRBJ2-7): DAGVTQSPTHLIKTRGQQVTLRCSPKSGHDTVSWYQQALGQGPQFIFQYYEEEERQRGNFPDRFSGHQFPNYSSELNVNALLLGDSALYLCASSTSGTGSYEQYFGPGTRLTVT.

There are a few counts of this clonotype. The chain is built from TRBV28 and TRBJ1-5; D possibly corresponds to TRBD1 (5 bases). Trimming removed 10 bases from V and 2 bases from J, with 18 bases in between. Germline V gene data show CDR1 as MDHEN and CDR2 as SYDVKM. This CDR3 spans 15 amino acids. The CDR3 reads CATRFRETGNQPQHF. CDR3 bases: TGTGCCACCAGATTCAGGGAGACTGGCAATCAGCCCCAGCATTTT.

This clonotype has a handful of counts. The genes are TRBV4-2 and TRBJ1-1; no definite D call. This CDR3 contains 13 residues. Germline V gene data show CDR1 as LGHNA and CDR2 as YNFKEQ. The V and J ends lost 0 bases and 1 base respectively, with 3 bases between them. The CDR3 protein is CASSQEQNTEAFF. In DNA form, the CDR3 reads TGTGCCAGCAGCCAAGAGCAGAACACTGAAGCTTTCTTT.

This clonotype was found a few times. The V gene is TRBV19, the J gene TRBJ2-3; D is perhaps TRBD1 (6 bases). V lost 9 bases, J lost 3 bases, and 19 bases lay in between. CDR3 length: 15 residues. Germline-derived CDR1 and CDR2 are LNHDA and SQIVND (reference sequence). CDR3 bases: TGTGCCAGCGCCCCAACAGGGTTATCGACAGATACGCAGTATTTT. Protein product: CASAPTGLSTDTQYF.

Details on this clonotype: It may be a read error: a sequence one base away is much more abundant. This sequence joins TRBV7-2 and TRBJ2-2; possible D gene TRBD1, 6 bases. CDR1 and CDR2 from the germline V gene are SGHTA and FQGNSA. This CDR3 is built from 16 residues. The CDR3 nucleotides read TGTGCCAGCAGCAGATCCGGGACAACGAACACCGGGGAGCTGGTTTTT. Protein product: CASSRSGTTNTGELVF.

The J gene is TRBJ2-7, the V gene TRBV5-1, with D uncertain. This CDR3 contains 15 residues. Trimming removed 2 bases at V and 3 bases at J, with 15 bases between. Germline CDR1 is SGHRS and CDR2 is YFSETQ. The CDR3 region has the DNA TGCGCCAGCAGCTTTTCGGGTCTGGGTGGCTACGAGCAGTACTTC. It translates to CASSFSGLGGYEQYF.

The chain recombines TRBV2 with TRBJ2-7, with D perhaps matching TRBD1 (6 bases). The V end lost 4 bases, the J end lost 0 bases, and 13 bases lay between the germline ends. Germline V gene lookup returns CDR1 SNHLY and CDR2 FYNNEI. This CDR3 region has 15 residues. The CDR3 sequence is CASSGYRDLSYEQYF. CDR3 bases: TGTGCCAGCAGTGGCTACAGGGATCTCTCCTACGAGCAGTACTTC.

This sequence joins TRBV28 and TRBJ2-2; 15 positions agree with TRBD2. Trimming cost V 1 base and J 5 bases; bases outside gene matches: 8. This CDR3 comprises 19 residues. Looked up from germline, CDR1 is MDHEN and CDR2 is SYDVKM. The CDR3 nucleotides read TGTGCCAGCAGTTTATCTCCGGGACTAGCGGGAGGCGGGACCGGGGAGCTGTTTTTT. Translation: CASSLSPGLAGGGTGELFF. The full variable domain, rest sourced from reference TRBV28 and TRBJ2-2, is DVKVTQSSRYLVKRTGEKVFLECVQDMDHENMFWYRQDPGLGLRLIYFSYDVKMKEKGDIPEGYSVSREKKERFSLILESASTNQTSMYLCASSLSPGLAGGGTGELFFGEGSRLTVL.

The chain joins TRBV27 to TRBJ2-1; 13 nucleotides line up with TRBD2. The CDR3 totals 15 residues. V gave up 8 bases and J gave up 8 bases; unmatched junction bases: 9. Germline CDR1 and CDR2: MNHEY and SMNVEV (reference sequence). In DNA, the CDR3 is TGTGCCAGCGCACCCGGACTAGCGGGGGTGGATGAGCAGTTCTTC. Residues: CASAPGLAGVDEQFF.

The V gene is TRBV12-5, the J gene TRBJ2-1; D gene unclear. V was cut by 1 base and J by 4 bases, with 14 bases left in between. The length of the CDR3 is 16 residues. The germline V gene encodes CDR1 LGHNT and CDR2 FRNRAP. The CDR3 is CASGLGHLGLYNEQFF. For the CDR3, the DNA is TGTGCTAGTGGTTTGGGGCACCTAGGGCTTTACAATGAGCAGTTCTTC.

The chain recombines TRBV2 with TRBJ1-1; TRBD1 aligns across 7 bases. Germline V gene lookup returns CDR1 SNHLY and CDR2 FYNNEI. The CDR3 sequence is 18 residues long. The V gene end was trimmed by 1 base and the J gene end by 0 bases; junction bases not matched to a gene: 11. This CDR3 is CASSEDLLWDSVNTEAFF. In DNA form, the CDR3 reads TGTGCCAGCAGTGAAGATTTACTCTGGGACAGCGTGAACACTGAAGCTTTCTTT.

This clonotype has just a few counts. CDR3 bases: TGTGCCAGCAGTTTATGGACGGAACAGCCGTACTATAGCAATCAGCCCCAGCATTTT. This codes for CASSLWTEQPYYSNQPQHF. V gene TRBV28 combines with J gene TRBJ1-5; unclear D gene. V shed 0 bases and J shed 0 bases, with 18 bases lying between them. In germline, CDR1 is MDHEN, CDR2 SYDVKM. The CDR3 extends over 19 amino acids.

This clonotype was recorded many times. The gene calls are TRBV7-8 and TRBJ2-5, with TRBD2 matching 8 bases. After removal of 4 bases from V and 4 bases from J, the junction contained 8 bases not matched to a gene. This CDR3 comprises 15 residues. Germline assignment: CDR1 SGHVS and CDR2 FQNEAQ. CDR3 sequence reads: CASSSYFSGAETQYF. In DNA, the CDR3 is TGTGCCAGCAGCTCTTATTTTAGCGGGGCAGAGACCCAGTACTTC. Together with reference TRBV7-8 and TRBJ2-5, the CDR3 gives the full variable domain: GAGVSQSPRYKVAKRGQDVALRCDPISGHVSLFWYQQALGQGPEFLTYFQNEAQLDKSGLPSDRFFAERPEGSVSTLKIQRTQQEDSAVYLCASSSYFSGAETQYFGPGTRLLVL.

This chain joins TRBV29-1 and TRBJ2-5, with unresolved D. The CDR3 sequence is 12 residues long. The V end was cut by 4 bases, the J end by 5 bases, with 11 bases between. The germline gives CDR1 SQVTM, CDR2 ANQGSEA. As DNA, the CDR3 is TGCAGCGTTGTAGGGCAACGGGAGACCCAGTACTTC. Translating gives CSVVGQRETQYF. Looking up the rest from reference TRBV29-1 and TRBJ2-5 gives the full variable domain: SAVISQKPSRDICQRGTSLTIQCQVDSQVTMMFWYRQQPGQSLTLIATANQGSEATYESGFVIDKFPISRPNLTFSTLTVSNMSPEDSSIYLCSVVGQRETQYFGPGTRLLVL.

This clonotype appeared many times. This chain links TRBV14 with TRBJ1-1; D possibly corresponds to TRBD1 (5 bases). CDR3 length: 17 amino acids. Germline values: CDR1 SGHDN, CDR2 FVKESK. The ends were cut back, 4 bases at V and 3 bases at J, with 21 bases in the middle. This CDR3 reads CASSPRKGVRSDTEAFF. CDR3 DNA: TGTGCCAGCAGCCCGCGAAAAGGGGTGAGGTCGGACACTGAAGCTTTCTTT. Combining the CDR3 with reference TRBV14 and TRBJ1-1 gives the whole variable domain EAGVTQFPSHSVIEKGQTVTLRCDPISGHDNLYWYRRVMGKEIKFLLHFVKESKQDESGMPNNRFLAERTGGTYSTLKVQPAELEDSGVYFCASSPRKGVRSDTEAFFGQGTRLTVV.

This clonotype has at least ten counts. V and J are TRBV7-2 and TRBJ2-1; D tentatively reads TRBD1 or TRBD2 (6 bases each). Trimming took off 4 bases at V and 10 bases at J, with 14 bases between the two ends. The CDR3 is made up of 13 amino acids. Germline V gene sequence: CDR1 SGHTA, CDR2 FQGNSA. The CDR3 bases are TGTGCCAGCAGCTCCAAAACAGGGAGGGAGCAGTTCTTC. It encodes CASSSKTGREQFF.

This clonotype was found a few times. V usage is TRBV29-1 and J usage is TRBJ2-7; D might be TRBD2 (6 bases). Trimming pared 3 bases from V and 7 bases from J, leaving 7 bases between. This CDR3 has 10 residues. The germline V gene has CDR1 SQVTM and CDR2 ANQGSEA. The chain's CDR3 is CSVDGGEQYF. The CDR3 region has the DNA TGCAGCGTTGACGGGGGTGAGCAGTACTTC.

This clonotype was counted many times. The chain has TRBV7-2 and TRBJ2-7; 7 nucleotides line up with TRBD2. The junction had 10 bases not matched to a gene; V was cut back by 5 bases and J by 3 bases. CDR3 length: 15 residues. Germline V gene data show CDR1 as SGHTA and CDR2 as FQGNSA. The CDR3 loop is CASSRTTSPGYEQYF. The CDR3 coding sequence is TGTGCCAGCAGCCGCACGACTAGCCCCGGCTACGAGCAGTACTTC.